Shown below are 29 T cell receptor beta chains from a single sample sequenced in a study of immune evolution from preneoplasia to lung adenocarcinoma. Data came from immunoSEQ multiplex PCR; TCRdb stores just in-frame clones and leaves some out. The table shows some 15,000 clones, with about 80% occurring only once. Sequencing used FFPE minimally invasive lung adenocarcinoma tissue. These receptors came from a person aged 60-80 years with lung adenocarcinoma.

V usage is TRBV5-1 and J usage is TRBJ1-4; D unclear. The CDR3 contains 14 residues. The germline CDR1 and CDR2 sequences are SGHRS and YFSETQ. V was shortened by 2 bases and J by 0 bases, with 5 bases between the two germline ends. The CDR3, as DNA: TGCGCCAGCAGCTTAACTGCAACTAATGAAAAACTGTTTTTT. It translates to CASSLTATNEKLFF.

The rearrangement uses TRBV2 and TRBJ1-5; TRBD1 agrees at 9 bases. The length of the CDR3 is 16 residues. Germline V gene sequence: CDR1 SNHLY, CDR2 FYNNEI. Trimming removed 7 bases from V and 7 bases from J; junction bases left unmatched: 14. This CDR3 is CASTLSRGQGGQPQHF. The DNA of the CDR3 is TGTGCCAGCACGCTCTCGCGGGGACAGGGAGGGCAGCCCCAGCATTTT.

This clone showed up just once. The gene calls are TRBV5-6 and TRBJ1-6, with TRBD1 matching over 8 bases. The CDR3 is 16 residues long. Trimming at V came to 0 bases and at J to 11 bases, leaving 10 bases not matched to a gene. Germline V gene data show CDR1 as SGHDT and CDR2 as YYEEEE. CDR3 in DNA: TGTGCCAGCAGCTTGGCGGGGGGGTCCAGGGGGCCACCCCTCCACTTT. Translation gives CASSLAGGSRGPPLHF.

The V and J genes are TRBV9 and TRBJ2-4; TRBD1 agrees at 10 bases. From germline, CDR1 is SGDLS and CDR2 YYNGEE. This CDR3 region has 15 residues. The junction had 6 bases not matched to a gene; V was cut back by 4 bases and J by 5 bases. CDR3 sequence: CASSPRQGAQNIQYF. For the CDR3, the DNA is TGTGCCAGCAGCCCCAGACAGGGGGCCCAAAACATTCAGTACTTC. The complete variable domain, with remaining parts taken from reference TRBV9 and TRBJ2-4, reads DSGVTQTPKHLITATGQRVTLRCSPRSGDLSVYWYQQSLDQGLQFLIQYYNGEERAKGNILERFSAQQFPDLHSELNLSSLELGDSALYFCASSPRQGAQNIQYFGAGTRLSVL.

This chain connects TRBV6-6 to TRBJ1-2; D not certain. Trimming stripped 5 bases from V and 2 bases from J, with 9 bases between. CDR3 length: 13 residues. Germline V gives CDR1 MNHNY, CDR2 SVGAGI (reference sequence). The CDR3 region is CASSPTTNYGYTF. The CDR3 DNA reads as TGTGCCAGCAGTCCAACGACGAACTATGGCTACACCTTC.

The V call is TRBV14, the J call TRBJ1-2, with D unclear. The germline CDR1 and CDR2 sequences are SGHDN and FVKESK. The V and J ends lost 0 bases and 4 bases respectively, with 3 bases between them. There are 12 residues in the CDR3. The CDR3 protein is CASSQDFYGYTF. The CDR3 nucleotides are TGTGCCAGCAGCCAAGACTTCTATGGCTACACCTTC.

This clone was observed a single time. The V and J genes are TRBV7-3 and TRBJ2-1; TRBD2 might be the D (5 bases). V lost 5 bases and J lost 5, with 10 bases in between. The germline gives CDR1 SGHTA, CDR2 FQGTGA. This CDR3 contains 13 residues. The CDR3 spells CASSPGLNNEQFF. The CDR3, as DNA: TGTGCCAGCAGCCCCGGACTTAACAATGAGCAGTTCTTC.

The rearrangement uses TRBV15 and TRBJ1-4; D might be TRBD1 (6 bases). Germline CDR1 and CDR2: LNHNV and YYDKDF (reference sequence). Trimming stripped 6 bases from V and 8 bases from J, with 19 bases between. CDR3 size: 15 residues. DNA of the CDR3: TGTGCCACCAGTGTTACACTAGGGGGAGGAGAAAAACTGTTTTTT. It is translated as CATSVTLGGGEKLFF.

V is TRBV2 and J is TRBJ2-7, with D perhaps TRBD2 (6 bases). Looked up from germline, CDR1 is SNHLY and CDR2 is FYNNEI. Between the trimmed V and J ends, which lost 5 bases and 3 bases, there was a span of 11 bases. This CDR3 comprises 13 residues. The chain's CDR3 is CASSSPGGYEQYF. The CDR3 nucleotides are TGTGCCAGCAGTTCTCCCGGGGGCTACGAGCAGTACTTC.

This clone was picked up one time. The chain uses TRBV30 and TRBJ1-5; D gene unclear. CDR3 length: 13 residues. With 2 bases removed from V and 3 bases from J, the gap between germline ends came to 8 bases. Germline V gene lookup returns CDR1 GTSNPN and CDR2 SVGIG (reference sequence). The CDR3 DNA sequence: TGTGCCTGGAGTAGGCAGTACAATCAGCCCCAGCATTTT. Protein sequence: CAWSRQYNQPQHF.

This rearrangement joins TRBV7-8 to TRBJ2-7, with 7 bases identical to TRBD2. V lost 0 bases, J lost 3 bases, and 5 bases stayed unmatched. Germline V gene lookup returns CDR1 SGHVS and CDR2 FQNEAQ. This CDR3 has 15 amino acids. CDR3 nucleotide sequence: TGTGCCAGCAGCTTAGCGGTTGGCGGGGGCTACGAGCAGTACTTC. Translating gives CASSLAVGGGYEQYF.

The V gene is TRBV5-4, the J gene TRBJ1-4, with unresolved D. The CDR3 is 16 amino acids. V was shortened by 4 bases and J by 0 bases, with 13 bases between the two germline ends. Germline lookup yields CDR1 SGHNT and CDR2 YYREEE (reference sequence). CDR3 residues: CASSVGGLATNEKLFF. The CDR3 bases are TGTGCCAGCAGCGTAGGTGGCCTTGCAACTAATGAAAAACTGTTTTTT.

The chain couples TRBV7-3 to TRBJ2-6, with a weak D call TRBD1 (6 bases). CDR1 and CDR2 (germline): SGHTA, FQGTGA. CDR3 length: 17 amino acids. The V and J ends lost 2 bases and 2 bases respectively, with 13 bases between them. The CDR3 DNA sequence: TGTGCCAGCAGCTTATTACAGGGTGGCCCTGGGGCCAACGTCCTGACTTTC. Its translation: CASSLLQGGPGANVLTF.

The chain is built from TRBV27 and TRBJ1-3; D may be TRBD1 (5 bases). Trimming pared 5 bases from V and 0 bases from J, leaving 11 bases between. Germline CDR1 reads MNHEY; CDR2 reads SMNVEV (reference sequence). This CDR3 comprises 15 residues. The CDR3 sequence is CASSRQFLSGNTIYF. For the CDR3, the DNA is TGTGCCAGCAGTAGACAGTTTCTCTCTGGAAACACCATATATTTT.

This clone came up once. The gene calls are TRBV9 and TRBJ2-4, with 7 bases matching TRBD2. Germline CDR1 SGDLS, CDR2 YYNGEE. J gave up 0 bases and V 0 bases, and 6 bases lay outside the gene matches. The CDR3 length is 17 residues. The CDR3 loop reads CASSVESGGGAKNIQYF. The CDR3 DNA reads TGTGCCAGCAGCGTAGAATCTGGCGGGGGAGCCAAAAACATTCAGTACTTC.

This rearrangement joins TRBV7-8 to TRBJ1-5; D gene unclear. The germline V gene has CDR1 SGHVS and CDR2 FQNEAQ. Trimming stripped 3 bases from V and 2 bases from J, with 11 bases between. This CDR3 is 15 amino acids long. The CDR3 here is CASSLARWGNQPQHF. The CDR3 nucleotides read TGTGCCAGCAGCTTGGCCCGCTGGGGCAATCAGCCCCAGCATTTT.

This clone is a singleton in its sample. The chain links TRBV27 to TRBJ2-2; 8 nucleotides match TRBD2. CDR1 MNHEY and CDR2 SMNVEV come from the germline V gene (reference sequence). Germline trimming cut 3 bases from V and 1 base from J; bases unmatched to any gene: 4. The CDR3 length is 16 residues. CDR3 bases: TGTGCCAGCAGTTTGATAGCGGGGAGGAACACCGGGGAGCTGTTTTTT. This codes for CASSLIAGRNTGELFF.

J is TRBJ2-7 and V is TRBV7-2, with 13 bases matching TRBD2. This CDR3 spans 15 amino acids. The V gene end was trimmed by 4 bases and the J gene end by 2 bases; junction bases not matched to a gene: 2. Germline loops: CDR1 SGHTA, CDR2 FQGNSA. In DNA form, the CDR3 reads TGTGCCAGCAGCTCAACTAGCGGGGGGGCCTACGAGCAGTACTTC. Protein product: CASSSTSGGAYEQYF.

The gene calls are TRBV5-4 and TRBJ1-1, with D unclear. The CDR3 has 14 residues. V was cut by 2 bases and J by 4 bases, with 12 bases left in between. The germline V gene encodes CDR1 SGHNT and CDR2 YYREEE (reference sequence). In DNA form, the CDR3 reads TGTGCCAGCAGCTTAATAGCTTTTTCCACTGAAGCTTTCTTT. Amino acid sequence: CASSLIAFSTEAFF.

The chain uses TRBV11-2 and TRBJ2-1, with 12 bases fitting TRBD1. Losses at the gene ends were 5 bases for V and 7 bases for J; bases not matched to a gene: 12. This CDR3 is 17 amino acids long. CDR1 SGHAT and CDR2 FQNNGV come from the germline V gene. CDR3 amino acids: CASSPATGTGGINEQFF. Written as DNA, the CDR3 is TGTGCCAGCAGCCCGGCAACCGGGACAGGGGGCATAAATGAGCAGTTCTTC.

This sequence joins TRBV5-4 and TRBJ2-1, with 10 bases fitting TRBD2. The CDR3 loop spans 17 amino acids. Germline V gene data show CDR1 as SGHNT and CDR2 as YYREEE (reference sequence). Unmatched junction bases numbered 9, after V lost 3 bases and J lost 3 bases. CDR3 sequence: CASSSNLLAGIYNEQFF. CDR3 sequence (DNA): TGTGCCAGCAGCTCCAACTTACTAGCGGGGATCTACAATGAGCAGTTCTTC.

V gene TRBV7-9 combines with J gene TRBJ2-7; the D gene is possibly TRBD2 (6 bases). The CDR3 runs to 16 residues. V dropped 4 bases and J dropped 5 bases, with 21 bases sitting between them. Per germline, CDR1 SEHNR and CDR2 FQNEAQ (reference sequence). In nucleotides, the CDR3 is TGTGCCAGCAGCTACCCGCGGGGTCGTCTCACCGACGAGCAGTACTTC. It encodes CASSYPRGRLTDEQYF.

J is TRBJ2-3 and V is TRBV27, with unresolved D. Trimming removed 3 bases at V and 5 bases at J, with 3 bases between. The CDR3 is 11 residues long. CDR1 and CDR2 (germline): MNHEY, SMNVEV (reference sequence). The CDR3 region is CASSFRDTQYF. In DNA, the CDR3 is TGTGCCAGCAGTTTTCGAGATACGCAGTATTTT.

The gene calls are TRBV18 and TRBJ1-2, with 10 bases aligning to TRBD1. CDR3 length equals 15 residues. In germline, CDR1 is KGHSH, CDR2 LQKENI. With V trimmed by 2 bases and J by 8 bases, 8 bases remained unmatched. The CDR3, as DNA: TGTGCCAGCTCACCAGACATGACAGGGGGCCTCGGCTACACCTTC. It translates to CASSPDMTGGLGYTF.

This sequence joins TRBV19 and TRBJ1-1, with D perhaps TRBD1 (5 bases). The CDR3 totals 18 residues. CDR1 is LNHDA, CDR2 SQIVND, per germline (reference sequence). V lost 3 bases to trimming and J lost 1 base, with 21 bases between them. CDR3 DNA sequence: TGTGCCAGTAGTATGAGGGGCGCCCTGGGCTATTGGAACACTGAAGCTTTCTTT. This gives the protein CASSMRGALGYWNTEAFF.

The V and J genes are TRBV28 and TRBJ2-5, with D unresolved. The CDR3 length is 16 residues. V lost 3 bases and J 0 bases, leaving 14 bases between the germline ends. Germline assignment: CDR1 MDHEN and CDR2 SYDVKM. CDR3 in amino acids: CASSFSKDSYQETQYF. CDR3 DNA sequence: TGTGCCAGCAGTTTCTCTAAAGACTCGTACCAAGAGACCCAGTACTTC.

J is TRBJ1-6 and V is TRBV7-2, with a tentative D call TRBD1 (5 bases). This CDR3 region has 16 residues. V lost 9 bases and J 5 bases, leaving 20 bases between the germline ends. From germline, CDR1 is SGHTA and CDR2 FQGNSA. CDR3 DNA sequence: TGTGCCAGTCACAAACGGGGGGAGGGCCATAATTCACCCCTCCACTTT. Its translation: CASHKRGEGHNSPLHF.

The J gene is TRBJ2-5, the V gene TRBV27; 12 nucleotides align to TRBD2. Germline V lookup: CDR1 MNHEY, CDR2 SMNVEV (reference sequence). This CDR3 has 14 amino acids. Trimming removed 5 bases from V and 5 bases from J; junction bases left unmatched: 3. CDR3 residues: CASSPGTSGETQYF. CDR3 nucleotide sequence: TGTGCCAGCAGTCCAGGGACTAGCGGGGAGACCCAGTACTTC.

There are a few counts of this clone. The CDR3 spells CAWRQGYSNQPQHF. The DNA of the CDR3 is TGTGCCTGGAGACAGGGGTATAGCAATCAGCCCCAGCATTTT. The chain links TRBV30 to TRBJ1-5, with 7 bases that match TRBD1. The CDR3 has 14 amino acids. J gave up 0 bases and V 3 bases, and 2 bases lay outside the gene matches. Germline loops: CDR1 GTSNPN, CDR2 SVGIG (reference sequence). The whole variable domain, remainder taken from reference TRBV30 and TRBJ1-5, is SQTIHQWPATLVQPVGSPLSLECTVEGTSNPNLYWYRQAAGRGLQLLFYSVGIGQISSEVPQNLSASRPQDRQFILSSKKLLLSDSGFYLCAWRQGYSNQPQHFGDGTRLSIL.